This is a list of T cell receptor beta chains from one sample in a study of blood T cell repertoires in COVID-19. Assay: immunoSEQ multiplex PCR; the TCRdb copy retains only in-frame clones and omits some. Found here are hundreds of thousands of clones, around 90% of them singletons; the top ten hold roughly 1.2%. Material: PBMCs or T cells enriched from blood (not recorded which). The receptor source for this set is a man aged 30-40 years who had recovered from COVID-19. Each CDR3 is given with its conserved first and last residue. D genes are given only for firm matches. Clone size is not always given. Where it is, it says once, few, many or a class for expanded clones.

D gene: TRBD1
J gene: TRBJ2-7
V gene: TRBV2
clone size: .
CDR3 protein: CASNEDRDSYEQYF
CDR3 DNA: TGTGCCAGCAACGAGGACAGGGATTCGTACGAGCAGTACTTC

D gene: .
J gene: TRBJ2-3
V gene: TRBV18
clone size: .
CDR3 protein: CASSPPGDNTQYF
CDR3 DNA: TGTGCCAGCTCACCACCCGGGGACAATACGCAGTATTTT

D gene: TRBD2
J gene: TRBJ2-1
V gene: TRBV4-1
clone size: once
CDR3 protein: CASSQDGLAGGEQFF
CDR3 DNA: TGCGCCAGCAGCCAAGACGGGCTGGCGGGAGGAGAGCAGTTCTTC

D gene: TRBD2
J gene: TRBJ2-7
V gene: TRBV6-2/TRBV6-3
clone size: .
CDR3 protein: CASSTRGSGGYPYEQYF
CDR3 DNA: TGTGCCAGCAGTACCCGGGGTAGCGGGGGGTATCCCTACGAGCAGTACTTC

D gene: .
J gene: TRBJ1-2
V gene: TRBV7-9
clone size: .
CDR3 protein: CASSFPGQLNYGYTF
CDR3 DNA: TGTGCCAGCAGCTTTCCTGGGCAACTCAACTATGGCTACACCTTC

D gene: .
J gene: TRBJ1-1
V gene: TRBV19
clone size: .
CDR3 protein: CATTHGGYMNTEAFF
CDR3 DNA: TGTGCCACCACCCACGGCGGATACATGAACACTGAAGCTTTCTTT

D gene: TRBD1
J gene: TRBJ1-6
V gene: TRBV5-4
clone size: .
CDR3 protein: CASSLAVPGQGGRRLHF
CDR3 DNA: TGTGCCAGCAGCTTGGCTGTCCCGGGACAGGGGGGCCGTAGACTCCACTTT

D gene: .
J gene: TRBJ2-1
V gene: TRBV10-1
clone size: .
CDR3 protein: CASSDTGLYNEQFF
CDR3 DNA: TGCGCCAGCAGTGATACAGGGTTGTACAATGAGCAGTTCTTC

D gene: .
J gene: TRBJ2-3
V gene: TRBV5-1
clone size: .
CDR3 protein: CASSLEEPSTDTQYF
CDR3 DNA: TGCGCCAGCAGCTTAGAGGAGCCTAGCACAGATACGCAGTATTTT

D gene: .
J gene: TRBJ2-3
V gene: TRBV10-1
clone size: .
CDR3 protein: CASRASSTDTQYF
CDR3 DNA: TGCGCCAGCAGGGCCTCTAGCACAGATACGCAGTATTTT

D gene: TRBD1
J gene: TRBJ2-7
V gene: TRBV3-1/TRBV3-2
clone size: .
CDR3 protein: CASSQDQGDRGSYEQYF
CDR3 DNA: TGTGCCAGCAGCCAAGATCAGGGGGACAGGGGCTCCTACGAGCAGTACTTC

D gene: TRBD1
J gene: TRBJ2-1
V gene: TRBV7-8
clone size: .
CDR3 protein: CASSLGTGSSYNEQFF
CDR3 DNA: TGTGCCAGCAGCTTAGGGACAGGGAGCTCCTACAATGAGCAGTTCTTC

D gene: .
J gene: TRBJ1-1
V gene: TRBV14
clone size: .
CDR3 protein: CASSQDLGGKAFF
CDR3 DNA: TGTGCCAGTAGCCAAGATCTGGGAGGGAAAGCTTTCTTT

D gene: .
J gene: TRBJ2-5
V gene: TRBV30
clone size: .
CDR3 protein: CAWSVLSAGARTQYF
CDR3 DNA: TGTGCCTGGAGTGTACTCAGCGCAGGGGCCAGGACCCAGTACTTC

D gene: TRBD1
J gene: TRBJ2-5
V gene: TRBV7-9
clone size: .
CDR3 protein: CASSLQGARGETQYF
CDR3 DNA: TGTGCCAGCAGCCTACAGGGGGCTCGCGGGGAGACCCAGTACTTC

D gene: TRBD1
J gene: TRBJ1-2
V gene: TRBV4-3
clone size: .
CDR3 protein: CASSQDRVGVSYTF
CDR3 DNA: TGCGCCAGCAGCCAGGACAGGGTGGGTGTAAGCTACACCTTC

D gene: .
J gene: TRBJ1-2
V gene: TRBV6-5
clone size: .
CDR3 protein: CATETEVFGYTF
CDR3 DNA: TGTGCCACCGAAACTGAGGTTTTTGGCTACACCTTC

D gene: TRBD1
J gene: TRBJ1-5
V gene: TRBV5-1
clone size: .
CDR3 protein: CASSFGDRDNQPQHF
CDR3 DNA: TGCGCCAGCAGCTTCGGGGACAGGGATAATCAGCCCCAGCATTTT

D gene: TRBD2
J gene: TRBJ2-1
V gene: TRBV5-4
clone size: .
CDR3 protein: CASSRSLANEQFF
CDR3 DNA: TGTGCCAGCAGCCGATCACTAGCGAATGAGCAGTTCTTC

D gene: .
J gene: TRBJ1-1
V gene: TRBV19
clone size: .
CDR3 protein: CASTRYLNMNTEAFF
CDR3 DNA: TGTGCCAGTACTAGGTATCTGAACATGAACACTGAAGCTTTCTTT

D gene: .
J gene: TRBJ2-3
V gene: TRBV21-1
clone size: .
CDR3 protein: CASSKGGRGGTDTQYF
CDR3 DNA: TGTGCCAGCAGCAAAGGTGGCAGGGGGGGCACAGATACGCAGTATTTT

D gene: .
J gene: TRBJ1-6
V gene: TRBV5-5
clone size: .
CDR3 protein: CASSLVQDNSPLHF
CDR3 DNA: TGTGCCAGCAGCTTGGTACAGGATAATTCACCCCTCCACTTT

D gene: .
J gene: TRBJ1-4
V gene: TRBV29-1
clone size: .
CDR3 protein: CSVVFSNEKLFF
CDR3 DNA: TGCAGCGTTGTTTTTAGTAATGAAAAACTGTTTTTT

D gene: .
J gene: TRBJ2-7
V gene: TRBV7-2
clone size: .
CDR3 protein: CASSFSGTGHEQYF
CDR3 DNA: TGTGCCAGCAGCTTTAGCGGGACAGGGCACGAGCAGTACTTC

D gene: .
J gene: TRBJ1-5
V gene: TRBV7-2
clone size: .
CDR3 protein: CASSFLGAQPQHF
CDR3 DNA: TGTGCCAGCAGCTTTTTGGGGGCTCAGCCCCAGCATTTT

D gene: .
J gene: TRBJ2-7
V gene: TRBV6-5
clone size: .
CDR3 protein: CASSRAGAYEQYF
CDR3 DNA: TGTGCCAGCAGCCGAGCAGGGGCCTACGAGCAGTACTTC

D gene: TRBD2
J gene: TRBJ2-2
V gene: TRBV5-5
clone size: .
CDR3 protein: CASSFAGGAGELFF
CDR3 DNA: TGTGCCAGCAGCTTTGCGGGAGGGGCCGGGGAGCTGTTTTTT

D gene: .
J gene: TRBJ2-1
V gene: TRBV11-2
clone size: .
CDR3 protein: CASSSRRGTYNEQFF
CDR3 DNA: TGTGCCAGCAGCTCCCGGAGGGGTACATACAATGAGCAGTTCTTC

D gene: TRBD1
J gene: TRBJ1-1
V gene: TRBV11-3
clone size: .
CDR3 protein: CASSTRTGEDTEAFF
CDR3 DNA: TGTGCCAGCAGCACAAGGACAGGGGAGGACACTGAAGCTTTCTTT

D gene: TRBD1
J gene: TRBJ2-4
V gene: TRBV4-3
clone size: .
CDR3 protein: CASSQEAQGENIQYF
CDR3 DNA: TGCGCCAGCAGCCAAGAGGCCCAGGGGGAAAACATTCAGTACTTC

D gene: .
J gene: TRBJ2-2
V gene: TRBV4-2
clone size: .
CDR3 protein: CASSQERASGELFF
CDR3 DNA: TGTGCCAGCAGCCAAGAGAGGGCGTCCGGGGAGCTGTTTTTT

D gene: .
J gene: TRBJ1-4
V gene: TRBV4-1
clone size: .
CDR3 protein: CASSQTQGTNEKLFF
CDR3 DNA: TGCGCCAGCAGCCAAACTCAGGGGACTAATGAAAAACTGTTTTTT

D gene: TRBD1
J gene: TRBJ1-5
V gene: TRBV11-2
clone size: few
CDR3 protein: CASSPGQGAHQPQHF
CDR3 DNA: TGTGCCAGCAGCCCCGGACAGGGGGCCCATCAGCCCCAGCATTTT

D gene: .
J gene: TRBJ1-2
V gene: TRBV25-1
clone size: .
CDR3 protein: CAYSVGAGYGYTF
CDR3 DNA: TGTGCCTATTCCGTGGGGGCGGGCTATGGCTACACCTTC

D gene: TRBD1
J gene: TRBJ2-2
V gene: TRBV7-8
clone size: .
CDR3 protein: CASSPGQDSGELFF
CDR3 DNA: TGTGCCAGCAGCCCGGGACAGGATTCCGGGGAGCTGTTTTTT

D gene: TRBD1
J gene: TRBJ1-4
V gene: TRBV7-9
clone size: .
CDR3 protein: CASSSGQVNEKLFF
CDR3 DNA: TGTGCCAGCAGCTCCGGACAGGTGAATGAAAAACTGTTTTTT

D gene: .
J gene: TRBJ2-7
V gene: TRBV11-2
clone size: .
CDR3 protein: CASSSDRPSYEQYF
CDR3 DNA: TGTGCCAGCAGCTCGGACAGACCCTCCTACGAGCAGTACTTC

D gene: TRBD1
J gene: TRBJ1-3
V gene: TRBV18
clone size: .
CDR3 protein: CASSPGTGRSGNTIYF
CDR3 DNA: TGTGCCAGCTCACCAGGGACAGGGAGGTCCGGAAACACCATATATTTT

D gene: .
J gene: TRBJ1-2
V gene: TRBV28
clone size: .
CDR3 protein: CASSLAGTNYGYTF
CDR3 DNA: TGTGCCAGCAGTTTGGCAGGTACTAACTATGGCTACACCTTC

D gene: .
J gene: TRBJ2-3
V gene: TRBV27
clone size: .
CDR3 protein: CASDLTGDSDTQYF
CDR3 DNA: TGTGCCAGCGATTTAACGGGGGACTCAGATACGCAGTATTTT

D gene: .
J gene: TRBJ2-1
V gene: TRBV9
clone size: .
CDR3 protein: CASSVGSINLNEQFF
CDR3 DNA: TGTGCCAGCAGCGTAGGTTCTATAAACCTAAATGAGCAGTTCTTC

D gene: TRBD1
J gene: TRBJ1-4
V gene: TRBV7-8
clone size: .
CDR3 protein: CASSRRTGAVLEKLFF
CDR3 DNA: TGTGCCAGCAGCCGACGGACAGGGGCCGTCCTTGAAAAACTGTTTTTT

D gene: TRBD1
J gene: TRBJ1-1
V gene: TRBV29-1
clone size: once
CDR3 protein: CSVYKRGVTMVTGPHPVTEAFF
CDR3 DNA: TGCAGCGTTTATAAACGGGGCGTTACAATGGTGACAGGGCCGCACCCAGTAACTGAAGCTTTCTTT

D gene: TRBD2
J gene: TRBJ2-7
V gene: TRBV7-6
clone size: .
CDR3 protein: CASSLANSGSYEQYF
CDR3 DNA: TGTGCCAGCAGCTTAGCGAATAGCGGGAGTTACGAGCAGTACTTC

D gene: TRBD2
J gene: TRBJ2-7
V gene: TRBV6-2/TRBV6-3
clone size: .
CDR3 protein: CASSLAGKAYEQYF
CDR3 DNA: TGTGCCAGCAGTTTAGCGGGAAAAGCCTACGAGCAGTACTTC

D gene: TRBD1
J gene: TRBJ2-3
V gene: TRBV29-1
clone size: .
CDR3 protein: CSVEGRQGLTDTQYF
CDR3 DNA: TGCAGCGTTGAAGGTAGACAGGGGCTCACAGATACGCAGTATTTT

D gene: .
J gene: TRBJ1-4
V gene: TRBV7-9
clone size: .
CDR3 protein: CASSLLAETNEKLFF
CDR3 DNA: TGTGCCAGCAGCTTACTCGCAGAAACTAATGAAAAACTGTTTTTT

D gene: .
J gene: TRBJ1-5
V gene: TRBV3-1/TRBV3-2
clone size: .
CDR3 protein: CASSQPPGGCQGSNQPQHF
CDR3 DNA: TGTGCCAGCAGCCAACCCCCCGGGGGTTGCCAGGGTAGCAATCAGCCCCAGCATTTT

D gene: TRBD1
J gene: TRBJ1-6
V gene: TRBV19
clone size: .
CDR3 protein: CASSAGTENSPLHF
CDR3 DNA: TGTGCCAGTAGTGCGGGGACAGAAAATTCACCCCTCCACTTT

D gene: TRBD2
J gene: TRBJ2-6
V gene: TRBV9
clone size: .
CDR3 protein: CASSAFSGVSSGANVLTF
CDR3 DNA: TGTGCCAGCAGCGCCTTTAGCGGGGTCAGCTCTGGGGCCAACGTCCTGACTTTC

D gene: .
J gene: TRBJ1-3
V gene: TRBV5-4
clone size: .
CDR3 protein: CASSGQQRGKGNTIYF
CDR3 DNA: TGTGCCAGCAGCGGTCAACAGCGGGGTAAAGGAAACACCATATATTTT

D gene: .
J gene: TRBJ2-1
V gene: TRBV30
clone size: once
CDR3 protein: CAWRYRAPYNEQFF
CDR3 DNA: TGTGCCTGGAGATACAGGGCCCCCTACAATGAGCAGTTCTTC

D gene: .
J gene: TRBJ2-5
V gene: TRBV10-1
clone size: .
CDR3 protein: CASSLDSHQETQYF
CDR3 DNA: TGCGCCAGCAGCTTGGACAGCCACCAAGAGACCCAGTACTTC

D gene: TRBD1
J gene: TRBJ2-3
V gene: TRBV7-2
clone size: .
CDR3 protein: CASSRTGVADTQYF
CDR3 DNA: TGTGCCAGCAGCCGGACAGGGGTGGCAGATACGCAGTATTTT

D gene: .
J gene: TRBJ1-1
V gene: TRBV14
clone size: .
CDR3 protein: CASSLLPGNTEAFF
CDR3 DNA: TGTGCCAGCAGCCTCCTACCCGGGAACACTGAAGCTTTCTTT